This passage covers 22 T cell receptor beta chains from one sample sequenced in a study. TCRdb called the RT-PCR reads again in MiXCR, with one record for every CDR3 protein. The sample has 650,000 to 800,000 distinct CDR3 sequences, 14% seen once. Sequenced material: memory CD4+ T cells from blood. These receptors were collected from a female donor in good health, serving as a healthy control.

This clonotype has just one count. The CDR3 nucleotides are TGTGCCAGCACCCGCCAAGTAAGGGCTTTCTTT. This encodes CASTRQVRAFF. The V gene is TRBV28, the J gene TRBJ1-1, with D unclear. This CDR3 contains 11 residues. The ends were cut back, 7 bases at V and 11 bases at J, with 14 bases in the middle. Germline assignment: CDR1 MDHEN and CDR2 SYDVKM.

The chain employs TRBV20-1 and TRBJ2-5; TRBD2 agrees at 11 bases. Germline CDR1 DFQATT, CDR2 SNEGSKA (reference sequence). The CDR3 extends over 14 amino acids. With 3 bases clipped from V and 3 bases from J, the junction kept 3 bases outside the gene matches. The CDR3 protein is CSASETSGKETQYF. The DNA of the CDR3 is TGCAGTGCTAGTGAGACTAGCGGGAAAGAGACCCAGTACTTC.

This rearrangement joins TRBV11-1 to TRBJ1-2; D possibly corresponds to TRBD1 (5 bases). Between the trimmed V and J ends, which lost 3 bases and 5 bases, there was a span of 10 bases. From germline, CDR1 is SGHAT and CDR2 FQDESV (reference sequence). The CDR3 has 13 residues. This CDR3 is CASSFEDTYGYTF. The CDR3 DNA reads TGTGCCAGCAGCTTTGAGGACACTTATGGCTACACCTTC. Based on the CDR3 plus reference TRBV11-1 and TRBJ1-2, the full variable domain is EAEVAQSPRYKITEKSQAVAFWCDPISGHATLYWYRQILGQGPELLVQFQDESVVDDSQLPKDRFSAERLKGVDSTLKIQPAELGDSAMYLCASSFEDTYGYTFGSGTRLTVV.

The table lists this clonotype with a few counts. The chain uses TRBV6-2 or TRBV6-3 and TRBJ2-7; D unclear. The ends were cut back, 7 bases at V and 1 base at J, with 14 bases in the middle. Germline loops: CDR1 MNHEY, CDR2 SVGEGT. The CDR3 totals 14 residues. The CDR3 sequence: CASNKISPSYEQYF. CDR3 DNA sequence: TGTGCCAGCAACAAAATCTCGCCTTCCTACGAGCAGTACTTC.

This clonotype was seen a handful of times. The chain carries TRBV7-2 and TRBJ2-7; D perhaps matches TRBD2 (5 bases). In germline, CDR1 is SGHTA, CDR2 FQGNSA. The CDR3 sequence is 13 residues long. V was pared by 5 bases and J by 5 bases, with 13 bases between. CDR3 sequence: CASSLVRADEQYF. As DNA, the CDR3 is TGTGCCAGCAGCCTCGTGAGGGCCGACGAGCAGTACTTC.

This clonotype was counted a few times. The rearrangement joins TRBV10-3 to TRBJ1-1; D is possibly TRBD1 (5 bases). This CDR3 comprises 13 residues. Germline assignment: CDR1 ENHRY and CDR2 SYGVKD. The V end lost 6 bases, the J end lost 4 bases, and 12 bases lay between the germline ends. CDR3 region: CAIRQGGSTEAFF. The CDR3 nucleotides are TGTGCCATCAGGCAGGGCGGGAGCACTGAAGCTTTCTTT.

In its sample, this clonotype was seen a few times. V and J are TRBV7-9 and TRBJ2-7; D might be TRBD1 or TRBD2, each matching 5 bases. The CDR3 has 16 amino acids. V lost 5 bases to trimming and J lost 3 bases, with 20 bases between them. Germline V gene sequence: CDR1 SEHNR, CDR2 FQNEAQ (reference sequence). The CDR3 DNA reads TGTGCCAGCAGCCCCCAGATCCCGGGACCAAACTACGAGCAGTACTTC. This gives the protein CASSPQIPGPNYEQYF.

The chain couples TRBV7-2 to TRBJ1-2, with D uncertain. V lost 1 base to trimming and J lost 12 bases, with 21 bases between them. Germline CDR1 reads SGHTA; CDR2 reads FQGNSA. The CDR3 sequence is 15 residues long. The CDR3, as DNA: TGTGCCAGCAGCTTAGGAGGGCCCATACGTCCTAGTCACACCTTC. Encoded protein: CASSLGGPIRPSHTF.

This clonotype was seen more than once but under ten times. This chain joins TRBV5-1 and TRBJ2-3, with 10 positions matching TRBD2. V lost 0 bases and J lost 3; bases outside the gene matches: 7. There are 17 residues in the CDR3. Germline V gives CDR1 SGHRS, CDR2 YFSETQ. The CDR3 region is CASSLGWLAGETDTQYF. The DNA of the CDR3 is TGCGCCAGCAGCTTGGGTTGGCTAGCGGGAGAAACAGATACGCAGTATTTT.

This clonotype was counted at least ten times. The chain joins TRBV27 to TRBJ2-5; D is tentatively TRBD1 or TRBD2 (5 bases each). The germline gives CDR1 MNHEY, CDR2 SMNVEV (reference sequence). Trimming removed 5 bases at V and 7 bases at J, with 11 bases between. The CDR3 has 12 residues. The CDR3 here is CASSRDEGTQYF. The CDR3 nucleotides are TGTGCCAGCAGTAGGGACGAAGGGACCCAGTACTTC.

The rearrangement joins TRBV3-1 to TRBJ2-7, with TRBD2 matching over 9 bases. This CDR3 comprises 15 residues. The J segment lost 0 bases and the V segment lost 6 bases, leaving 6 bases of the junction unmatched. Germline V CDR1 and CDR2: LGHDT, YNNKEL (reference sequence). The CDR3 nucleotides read TGTGCCAGCAGTCATAGCGGGGGCCGCTCCTACGAGCAGTACTTC. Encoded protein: CASSHSGGRSYEQYF.

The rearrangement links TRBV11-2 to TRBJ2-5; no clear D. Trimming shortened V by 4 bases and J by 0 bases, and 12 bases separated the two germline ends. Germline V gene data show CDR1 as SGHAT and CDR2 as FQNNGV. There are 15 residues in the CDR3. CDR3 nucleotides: TGTGCCAGCAGCTCCCTGTGGTGGGACCAAGAGACCCAGTACTTC. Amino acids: CASSSLWWDQETQYF.

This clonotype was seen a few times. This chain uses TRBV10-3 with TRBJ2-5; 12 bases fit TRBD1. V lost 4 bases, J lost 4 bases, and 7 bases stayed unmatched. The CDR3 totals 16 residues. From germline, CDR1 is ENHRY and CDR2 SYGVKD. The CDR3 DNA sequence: TGTGCCATCAGTGGGGGGACAGGGGGCGCGTTAGAGACCCAGTACTTC. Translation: CAISGGTGGALETQYF.

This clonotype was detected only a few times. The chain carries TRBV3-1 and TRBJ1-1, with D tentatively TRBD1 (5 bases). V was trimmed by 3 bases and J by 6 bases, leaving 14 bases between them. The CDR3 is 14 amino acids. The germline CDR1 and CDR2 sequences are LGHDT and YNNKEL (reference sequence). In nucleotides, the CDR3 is TGTGCCAGCAGCCAGGGGACGGCCCGGTCTGAAGCTTTCTTT. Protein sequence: CASSQGTARSEAFF.

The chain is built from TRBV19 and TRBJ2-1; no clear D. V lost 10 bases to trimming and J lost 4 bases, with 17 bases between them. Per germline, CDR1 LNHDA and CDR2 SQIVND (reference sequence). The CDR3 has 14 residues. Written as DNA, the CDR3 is TGTGCCACTTCAAACCCGGGCCTATACAATGAGCAGTTCTTC. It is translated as CATSNPGLYNEQFF. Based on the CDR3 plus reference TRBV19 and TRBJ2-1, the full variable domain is DGGITQSPKYLFRKEGQNVTLSCEQNLNHDAMYWYRQDPGQGLRLIYYSQIVNDFQKGDIAEGYSVSREKKESFPLTVTSAQKNPTAFYLCATSNPGLYNEQFFGPGTRLTVL.

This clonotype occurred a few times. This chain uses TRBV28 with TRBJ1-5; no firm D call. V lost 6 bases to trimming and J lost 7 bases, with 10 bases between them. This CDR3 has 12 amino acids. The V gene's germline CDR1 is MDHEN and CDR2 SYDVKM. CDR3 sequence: CASSSQRQPQHF. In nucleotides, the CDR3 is TGTGCCAGCAGCTCACAAAGACAGCCCCAGCATTTT.

The CDR3 loop is CATSRGTGVMQTQYF. The DNA for the CDR3 is TGTGCCACCAGCAGAGGGACAGGGGTTATGCAGACCCAGTACTTC. The gene calls are TRBV15 and TRBJ2-5; TRBD1 aligns across 9 bases. This CDR3 comprises 15 residues. CDR1 and CDR2 (germline): LNHNV, YYDKDF (reference sequence). Unmatched junction bases numbered 6, after V lost 1 base and J lost 6 bases.

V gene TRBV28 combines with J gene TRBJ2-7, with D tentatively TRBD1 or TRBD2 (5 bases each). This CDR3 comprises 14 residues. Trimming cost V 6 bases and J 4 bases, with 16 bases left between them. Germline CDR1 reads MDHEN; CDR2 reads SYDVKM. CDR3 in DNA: TGTGCCAGCAGGACCGGGACGGTCGCTTACGAGCAGTACTTC. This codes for CASRTGTVAYEQYF.

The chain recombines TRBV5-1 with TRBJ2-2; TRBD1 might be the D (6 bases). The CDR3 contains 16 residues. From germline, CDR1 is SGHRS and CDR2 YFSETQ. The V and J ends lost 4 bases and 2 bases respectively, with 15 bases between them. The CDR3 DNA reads TGCGCCAGCAGCCCGGGACAACCTGGAAACACCGGGGAGCTGTTTTTT. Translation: CASSPGQPGNTGELFF.

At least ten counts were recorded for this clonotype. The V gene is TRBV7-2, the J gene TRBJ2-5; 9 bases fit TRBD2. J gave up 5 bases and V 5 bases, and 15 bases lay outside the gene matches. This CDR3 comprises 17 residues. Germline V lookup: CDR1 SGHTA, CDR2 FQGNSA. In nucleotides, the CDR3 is TGTGCCAGCAGCACCCCAGCCGGGGGGAGCGGGAGGGAGACCCAGTACTTC. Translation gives CASSTPAGGSGRETQYF.

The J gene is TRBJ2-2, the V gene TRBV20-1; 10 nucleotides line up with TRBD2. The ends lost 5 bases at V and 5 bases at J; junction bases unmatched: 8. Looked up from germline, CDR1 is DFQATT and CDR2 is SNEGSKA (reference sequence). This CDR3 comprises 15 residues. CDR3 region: CSASIAGGITGELFF. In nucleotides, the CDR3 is TGCAGTGCTTCTATAGCGGGAGGAATTACCGGGGAGCTGTTTTTT.

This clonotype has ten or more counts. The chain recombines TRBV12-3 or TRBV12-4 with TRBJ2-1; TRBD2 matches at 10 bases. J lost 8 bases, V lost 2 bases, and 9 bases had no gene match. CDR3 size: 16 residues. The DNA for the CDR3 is TGTGCCAGCAGTTTAATGAGCGGGAGGGTTGAGGATGAGCAGTTCTTC. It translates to CASSLMSGRVEDEQFF.